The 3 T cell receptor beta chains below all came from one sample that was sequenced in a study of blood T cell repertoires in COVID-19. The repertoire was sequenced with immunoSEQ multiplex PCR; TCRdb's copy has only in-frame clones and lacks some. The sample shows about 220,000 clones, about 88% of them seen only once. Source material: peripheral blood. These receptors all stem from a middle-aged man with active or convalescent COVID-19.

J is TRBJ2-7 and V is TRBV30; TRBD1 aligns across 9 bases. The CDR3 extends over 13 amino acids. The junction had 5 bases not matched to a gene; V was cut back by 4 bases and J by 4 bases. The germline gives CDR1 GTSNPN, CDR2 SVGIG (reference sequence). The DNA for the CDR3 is TGTGCCTGGAAGGTCGGGACAGGGTACGAGCAGTACTTC. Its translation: CAWKVGTGYEQYF.

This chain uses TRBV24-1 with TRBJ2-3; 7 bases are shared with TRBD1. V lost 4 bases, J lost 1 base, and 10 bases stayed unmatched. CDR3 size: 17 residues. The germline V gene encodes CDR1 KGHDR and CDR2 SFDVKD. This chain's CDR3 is CATSDPTRGKRTDTQYF. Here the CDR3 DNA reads TGTGCCACCAGTGACCCCACCAGGGGGAAACGCACAGATACGCAGTATTTT.

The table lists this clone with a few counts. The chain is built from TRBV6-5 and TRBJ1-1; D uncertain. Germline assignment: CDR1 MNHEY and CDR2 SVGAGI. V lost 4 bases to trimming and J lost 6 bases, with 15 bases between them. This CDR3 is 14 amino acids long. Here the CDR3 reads CASSFSPGSPEAFF. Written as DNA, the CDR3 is TGTGCCAGCAGTTTCTCGCCCGGGTCCCCTGAAGCTTTCTTT.